This T cell receptor (beta chain) stems from a study of response to subunit inactivated influenza vaccine. To note about this clonotype: The antigen remains undetermined.

Study results and caveats: The study's authors posited that every seasonal influenza vaccination enlists few new T cells.

V lost 0 bases and J lost 0, with 12 bases in between. The CDR3 contains 16 residues. Germline V gene data show CDR1 as ENHRY and CDR2 as SYGVKD. MiXCR, applied by TCRdb to the RT-PCR reads, yields one record per CDR3 protein. Of 860,000 or so distinct CDR3 sequences listed, around 21% are singletons. Source: PBMCs from blood, taken less than 6 days after vaccination. V and J are TRBV10-3 and TRBJ2-7; TRBD1 might be the D (5 bases). The source is a man aged 45-65 years who received an inactivated influenza vaccine. CDR3 DNA sequence: TGTGCCATCAGTGAGTCCCAGGGAACGAGCTCCTACGAGCAGTACTTC. Amino acids: CAISESQGTSSYEQYF.